The 5 T cell receptor beta chains reported below all come from one sample, sequenced in a study of early T cells in non-severe SARS-CoV-2 infection. TCRdb independently ran MiXCR on the 5' RACE reads; one entry per CDR3 protein. The sample lists about 35,000 distinct CDR3 sequences; around 5.1% were seen once. The source was whole blood, collected at baseline. Receptor source: an adult who was a healthcare worker with PCR-confirmed SARS-CoV-2 infection or an uninfected control (not recorded which).

This clonotype was observed a handful of times. The chain carries TRBV5-1 and TRBJ2-7; 11 bases map to TRBD2. The CDR3 has 14 residues. V lost 4 bases to trimming and J lost 3 bases; unmatched junction nucleotides: 3. Germline V gene data show CDR1 as SGHRS and CDR2 as YFSETQ. The CDR3 sequence is CASSRGTSGYEQYF. The DNA for the CDR3 is TGCGCCAGCAGCCGGGGGACTAGCGGCTACGAGCAGTACTTC.

This clonotype was seen at least ten times. The V gene is TRBV7-6, the J gene TRBJ1-5; D is perhaps TRBD1 (5 bases). Trimming took 2 bases from V and 2 from J, leaving 13 bases between them. Germline loops: CDR1 SGHVS, CDR2 FNYEAQ. The CDR3 is made up of 16 amino acids. The CDR3 region has the DNA TGTGCCAGCAGCTTAACCCAGGGATTTGGCAATCAGCCCCAGCATTTT. This gives the protein CASSLTQGFGNQPQHF.

This clonotype occurred many times. The CDR3 region has the DNA TGTGCCAGCAGCCCTCGACTAGCGGGGGATACGCAGTATTTT. This gives the protein CASSPRLAGDTQYF. This chain connects TRBV3-1 to TRBJ2-3; the match to TRBD2 covers 11 bases. CDR3 length: 14 amino acids. The V gene end was trimmed by 4 bases and the J gene end by 6 bases; junction bases not matched to a gene: 3. Germline V gene sequence: CDR1 LGHDT, CDR2 YNNKEL (reference sequence).

At least ten counts were recorded for this clonotype. The rearrangement joins TRBV5-6 to TRBJ2-1; 10 bases agree with TRBD2. Germline-derived CDR1 and CDR2 are SGHDT and YYEEEE. The CDR3 is 16 amino acids. V lost 2 bases to trimming and J lost 5 bases; unmatched junction nucleotides: 7. The CDR3 loop reads CASSFSGLAVHNEQFF. CDR3 DNA: TGTGCCAGCAGCTTCTCCGGACTAGCGGTCCACAATGAGCAGTTCTTC.

This clonotype was seen only a few times. The chain couples TRBV5-1 to TRBJ1-6, with 12 positions matching TRBD1. CDR3 length equals 15 residues. The trim removed 4 bases at V and 10 bases at J, leaving 6 bases unmatched. Germline V CDR1 and CDR2: SGHRS, YFSETQ. CDR3 bases: TGCGCCAGCAGCCTCCGGGACAGGGGGCAATCACCCCTCCACTTT. Translated, it gives CASSLRDRGQSPLHF. The full variable domain, with the rest looked up from reference TRBV5-1 and TRBJ1-6, is KAGVTQTPRYLIKTRGQQVTLSCSPISGHRSVSWYQQTPGQGLQFLFEYFSETQRNKGNFPGRFSGRQFSNSRSEMNVSTLELGDSALYLCASSLRDRGQSPLHFGNGTRLTVT.